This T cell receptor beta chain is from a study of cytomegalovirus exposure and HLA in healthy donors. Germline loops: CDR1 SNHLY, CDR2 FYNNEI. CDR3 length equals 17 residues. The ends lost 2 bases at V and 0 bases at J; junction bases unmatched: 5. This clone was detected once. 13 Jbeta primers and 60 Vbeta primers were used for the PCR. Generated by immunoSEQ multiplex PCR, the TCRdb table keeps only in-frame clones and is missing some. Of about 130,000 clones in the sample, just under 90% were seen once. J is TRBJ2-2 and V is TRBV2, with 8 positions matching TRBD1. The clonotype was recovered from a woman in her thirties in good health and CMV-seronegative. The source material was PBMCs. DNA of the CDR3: TGTGCCAGCAGTGAATTGTGGACAGGGACGAACACCGGGGAGCTGTTTTTT. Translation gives CASSELWTGTNTGELFF.